Reported below is one T cell receptor beta chain. Antigen: not known. Time point specified: technical triplicate 3. The CDR3 sequence is 15 residues long. Per germline, CDR1 SEHNR and CDR2 FQNEAQ (reference sequence). The V and J ends lost 6 bases and 5 bases, in that order; junction bases with no gene match: 8. This entry belongs to a study of neurological immune-mediated disorders. Study observations and caveats: In HTLV-1-associated myelopathy, TCR clonal expansion was greatest, and in multiple sclerosis it was least, below healthy controls.

One entry per CDR3 protein, called by TCRdb with MiXCR from the 5' RACE reads. This repertoire shows some 47,000 distinct CDR3 sequences, 20% to 25% found once; its top ten account for about 4.1%. The chain employs TRBV7-9 and TRBJ2-7; the match to TRBD1 covers 12 bases. The sequenced sample consisted of PBMCs. This receptor was identified in a man aged 60 to 69 with HTLV-1-associated myelopathy (HAM/TSP). The CDR3 DNA is TGTGCCAGCAGTTTGGAGGGACAGGGGGCCCACGAGCAGTACTTC. Protein sequence: CASSLEGQGAHEQYF.